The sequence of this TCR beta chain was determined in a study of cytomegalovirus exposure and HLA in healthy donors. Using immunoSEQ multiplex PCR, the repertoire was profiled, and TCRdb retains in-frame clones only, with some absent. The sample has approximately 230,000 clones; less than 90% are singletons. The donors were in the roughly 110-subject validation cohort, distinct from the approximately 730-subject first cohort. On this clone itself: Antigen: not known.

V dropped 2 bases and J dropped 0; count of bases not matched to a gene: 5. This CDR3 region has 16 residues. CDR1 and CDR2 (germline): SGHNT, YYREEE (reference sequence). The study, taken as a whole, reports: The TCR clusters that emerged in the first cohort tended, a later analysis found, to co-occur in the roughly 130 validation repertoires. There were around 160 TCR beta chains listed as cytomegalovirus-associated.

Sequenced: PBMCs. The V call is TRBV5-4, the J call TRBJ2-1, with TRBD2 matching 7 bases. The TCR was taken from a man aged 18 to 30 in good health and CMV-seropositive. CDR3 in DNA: TGTGCCAGCAGCTTTTCTAGCGGAAGCTCCTACAATGAGCAGTTCTTC. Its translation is CASSFSSGSSYNEQFF.